The clone carrying this T cell receptor (beta chain) was seen ten or more times. The target antigen is unknown. The data were taken from a study of T cells in Graves' hyperthyroidism and ophthalmopathy. Notes on the study in general: The model predicted ophthalmopathy a median approximately 6.3 months before onset.

Researchers amplified the TCR beta CDR3 regions from RNA transcripts. First-round RT-PCR targeting the TCR CDR3 was performed with the HTBI primer set. One entry per CDR3 protein results from TCRdb running MiXCR on the multiplex PCR reads. The sample carries 89,000 or so distinct CDR3 sequences, roughly 37% recorded once. CDR1 is MNHEY and CDR2 is SVGAGI in the germline V gene. Deletions cut 0 bases from V and 11 bases from J, with 14 bases between. The CDR3 is 14 residues long. The clonotype comes from a woman aged 30 to 39 with Graves' hyperthyroidism. The sample consisted of peripheral blood or thyroid tissue (not recorded which). V gene TRBV6-5 combines with J gene TRBJ1-5; maybe TRBD1 (5 bases). CDR3 sequence: CASSYSLWGGSQHF. CDR3 nucleotides: TGTGCCAGCAGTTACTCGCTGTGGGGCGGGTCCCAGCATTTT.